The 21 T cell receptor beta chains below all came from one sample that was sequenced in a study of blood T cell repertoires in COVID-19. TCRdb keeps only in-frame clones here, not all; method: immunoSEQ multiplex PCR. The repertoire holds roughly 35,000 clones, with approximately 82% as singletons. The sequenced sample consisted of peripheral blood. These TCRs come from a woman in her sixties with acute or convalescent COVID-19.

The gene calls are TRBV7-2 and TRBJ1-5; D is unresolved. CDR3 size: 15 residues. V lost 2 bases to trimming and J lost 2 bases, with 10 bases between them. Germline V gene data show CDR1 as SGHTA and CDR2 as FQGNSA. The chain's CDR3 is CASSLLQDRNQPQHF. The CDR3 DNA reads as TGTGCCAGCAGCTTACTGCAGGATCGCAATCAGCCCCAGCATTTT.

The chain joins TRBV9 to TRBJ1-2; possibly TRBD1 for D (5 bases). CDR3 size: 13 residues. The germline CDR1 and CDR2 sequences are SGDLS and YYNGEE. The V end was cut by 4 bases, the J end by 8 bases, with 15 bases between. The CDR3 reads CASSKTSGGGYTF. The CDR3 DNA reads as TGTGCCAGCAGCAAAACTTCCGGGGGGGGCTACACCTTC.

V usage is TRBV9 and J usage is TRBJ1-3; D remains unclear. CDR1 SGDLS and CDR2 YYNGEE come from the germline V gene. Trimming stripped 0 bases from V and 0 bases from J, with 10 bases between. This CDR3 spans 16 amino acids. The CDR3 loop is CASSVVADSSGNTIYF. Here the CDR3 DNA reads TGTGCCAGCAGCGTAGTGGCAGATTCCTCTGGAAACACCATATATTTT.

This clone came up once. This chain joins TRBV5-5 and TRBJ1-4, with D possibly TRBD1 on 5 matching bases. CDR1 and CDR2 (germline): SGHKS, YYEKEE (reference sequence). The CDR3 covers 11 residues. Trimming shortened V by 2 bases and J by 12 bases, and 8 bases separated the two germline ends. The CDR3 DNA sequence: TGTGCCAGCAGCTTCAGGGAACAACTGTTTTTT. Translated, it gives CASSFREQLFF.

The chain links TRBV11-3 to TRBJ2-6; unclear D gene. V lost 0 bases, J lost 4 bases, and 13 bases lay in between. Germline lookup yields CDR1 SGHNT and CDR2 YENEEA. The CDR3 has 17 residues. For the CDR3, the DNA is TGTGCCAGCAGCTTAGATATGGGTGGAGCCGGGGCCAACGTCCTGACTTTC. The encoded protein is CASSLDMGGAGANVLTF. Filled out from reference TRBV11-3 and TRBJ2-6, the complete variable domain reads EAGVVQSPRYKIIEKKQPVAFWCNPISGHNTLYWYLQNLGQGPELLIRYENEEAVDDSQLPKDRFSAERLKGVDSTLKIQPAELGDSAVYLCASSLDMGGAGANVLTFGAGSRLTVL.

This chain joins TRBV19 and TRBJ2-3; D possibly corresponds to TRBD2 (6 bases). Germline V gene data show CDR1 as LNHDA and CDR2 as SQIVND (reference sequence). Between the trimmed V and J ends, which lost 5 bases and 2 bases, there was a span of 11 bases. This CDR3 comprises 14 residues. The CDR3 protein is CASSWSGDTDTQYF. CDR3 nucleotides: TGTGCCAGTAGTTGGTCGGGGGACACAGATACGCAGTATTTT.

The chain employs TRBV5-4 and TRBJ1-2; D gene uncertain. Germline CDR1 and CDR2: SGHNT and YYREEE (reference sequence). This CDR3 is 13 amino acids long. Between the trimmed V and J ends, which lost 2 bases and 8 bases, there was a span of 13 bases. This CDR3 is CASSFDTTWGYTF. DNA of the CDR3: TGTGCCAGCAGCTTCGATACCACATGGGGCTACACCTTC.

The rearrangement uses TRBV5-1 and TRBJ1-2, with D perhaps TRBD1 (6 bases). Germline V gene lookup returns CDR1 SGHRS and CDR2 YFSETQ. Trimming stripped 4 bases from V and 0 bases from J, with 16 bases between. This CDR3 comprises 16 residues. The CDR3 nucleotides are TGCGCCAGCAGCCCTTATACAGGGCCAGCTAACTATGGCTACACCTTC. This codes for CASSPYTGPANYGYTF.

The rearrangement uses TRBV30 and TRBJ1-1; 8 nucleotides agree with TRBD1. V shed 3 bases and J 7 bases; nucleotides not matched to a gene: 4. Germline CDR1 reads GTSNPN; CDR2 reads SVGIG (reference sequence). This CDR3 is 12 amino acids long. In nucleotides, the CDR3 is TGTGCCTGGAGAATCGGACAGGGTGAAGCTTTCTTT. Translated, it gives CAWRIGQGEAFF.

In DNA, the CDR3 is TGTGCCAGCAGCTTACTTTCACAGGGCCATTCATATAGCAATCAGCCCCAGCATTTT. Translated: CASSLLSQGHSYSNQPQHF. The genes are TRBV7-2 and TRBJ1-5, with D perhaps matching TRBD1 (6 bases). Trimming cost V 2 bases and J 0 bases, with 20 bases left between them. The CDR3 loop spans 19 amino acids. Germline CDR1 reads SGHTA; CDR2 reads FQGNSA.

J is TRBJ2-7 and V is TRBV7-9; a possible D gene is TRBD1 (6 bases). V shed 5 bases and J shed 1 base, with 12 bases lying between them. There are 14 residues in the CDR3. Germline V gives CDR1 SEHNR, CDR2 FQNEAQ (reference sequence). Here the CDR3 reads CASSIPQGSYEQYF. The CDR3 DNA sequence: TGTGCCAGCAGCATACCACAGGGATCCTACGAGCAGTACTTC.

This chain links TRBV15 with TRBJ2-1, with 7 bases lining up with TRBD1. J gave up 9 bases and V 0 bases, and 5 bases lay outside the gene matches. CDR1 is LNHNV, CDR2 YYDKDF, per germline (reference sequence). There are 14 residues in the CDR3. The CDR3 loop reads CATSRDQGVGEQFF. CDR3 sequence (DNA): TGTGCCACCAGCAGAGATCAGGGGGTCGGTGAGCAGTTCTTC.

CDR3 sequence reads: CASSPPTGGSLGNEQFF. The CDR3 bases are TGTGCCAGCTCACCACCCACGGGCGGGTCTTTGGGGAATGAGCAGTTCTTC. V gene TRBV18 combines with J gene TRBJ2-1; a weak D match, TRBD2 (5 bases). Germline CDR1 KGHSH, CDR2 LQKENI. V was shortened by 0 bases and J by 7 bases, with 19 bases between the two germline ends. The CDR3 spans 17 residues.

V usage is TRBV30 and J usage is TRBJ2-2, with 11 nucleotides matching TRBD1. The CDR3 loop spans 15 amino acids. Germline-derived CDR1 and CDR2 are GTSNPN and SVGIG (reference sequence). V was pared by 5 bases and J by 3 bases, with 5 bases of the junction left unmatched. DNA for the CDR3: TGTGCCTGGGCCCCGGGACAGGGGGACACCGGGGAGCTGTTTTTT. Protein product: CAWAPGQGDTGELFF. Filled out from reference TRBV30 and TRBJ2-2, the complete variable domain reads SQTIHQWPATLVQPVGSPLSLECTVEGTSNPNLYWYRQAAGRGLQLLFYSVGIGQISSEVPQNLSASRPQDRQFILSSKKLLLSDSGFYLCAWAPGQGDTGELFFGEGSRLTVL.

The sample holds one count of this clone. The rearrangement uses TRBV5-6 and TRBJ1-6; 7 bases are a match to TRBD1. CDR3 size: 16 residues. Losses at the gene ends were 6 bases for V and 7 bases for J; bases not matched to a gene: 13. Germline V gene lookup returns CDR1 SGHDT and CDR2 YYEEEE. The CDR3, as DNA: TGTGCCAGCACCCTCTGGACAGGAAGGGGGAATTCACCCCTCCACTTT. Encoded protein: CASTLWTGRGNSPLHF.

This chain connects TRBV20-1 to TRBJ2-7; D not resolved. The V gene's germline CDR1 is DFQATT and CDR2 SNEGSKA (reference sequence). Trimming stripped 5 bases from V and 5 bases from J, with 10 bases between. CDR3 length equals 11 residues. CDR3 loop: CSASRYHEQYF. CDR3 in DNA: TGCAGTGCTTCCAGGTACCACGAGCAGTACTTC.

This chain joins TRBV19 and TRBJ1-5; TRBD1 is a possible D gene (6 bases). This CDR3 has 15 residues. Germline-derived CDR1 and CDR2 are LNHDA and SQIVND (reference sequence). V was clipped by 3 bases and J by 1 base, with 10 bases between them. The DNA of the CDR3 is TGTGCCAGTAGTATTTACGGACAGAGCAATCAGCCCCAGCATTTT. Translation gives CASSIYGQSNQPQHF.

V is TRBV14 and J is TRBJ1-1, with D possibly being TRBD1 (6 bases). The germline CDR1 and CDR2 sequences are SGHDN and FVKESK. Trimming took 6 bases from V and 5 from J, leaving 13 bases between them. CDR3 length: 13 amino acids. CDR3 nucleotides: TGTGCCAGCAGTAGACAGGTCGGGACTGAAGCTTTCTTT. It translates to CASSRQVGTEAFF.

The rearrangement uses TRBV24-1 and TRBJ2-1, with D perhaps matching TRBD1 (5 bases). The CDR3 sequence is 14 residues long. Germline loops: CDR1 KGHDR, CDR2 SFDVKD. Between the trimmed V and J ends, which lost 1 base and 6 bases, there was a span of 9 bases. The CDR3 nucleotides read TGTGCCACCAGTGATTTAAGGGGAACCAATGAGCAGTTCTTC. Its protein is CATSDLRGTNEQFF.

The V and J genes are TRBV19 and TRBJ2-1, with TRBD1 identical over 7 bases. The CDR3 sequence is 12 residues long. Germline V gene sequence: CDR1 LNHDA, CDR2 SQIVND (reference sequence). V gave up 5 bases and J gave up 8 bases; unmatched junction bases: 3. The CDR3 bases are TGTGCCAGTAGTGACCAGGGGGATGAGCAGTTCTTC. Amino acids: CASSDQGDEQFF. Variable domain in full (rest from reference TRBV19 and TRBJ2-1): DGGITQSPKYLFRKEGQNVTLSCEQNLNHDAMYWYRQDPGQGLRLIYYSQIVNDFQKGDIAEGYSVSREKKESFPLTVTSAQKNPTAFYLCASSDQGDEQFFGPGTRLTVL.

There are a few counts of this clone. The rearrangement joins TRBV7-8 to TRBJ2-7; D remains ambiguous. V was shortened by 2 bases and J by 2 bases, with 7 bases between the two germline ends. Germline lookup yields CDR1 SGHVS and CDR2 FQNEAQ. The CDR3 length is 13 residues. This CDR3 reads CASSLSATYEQYF. In DNA, the CDR3 is TGTGCCAGCAGCTTAAGTGCGACCTACGAGCAGTACTTC.